Given below is one T cell receptor (beta chain) in context. This record comes from a study of blood T cell repertoires in COVID-19. Study information: PBMCs, B-cell-depleted T cells, or T cells were the source of the cDNA or gDNA that made up the material.

Using immunoSEQ multiplex PCR, the repertoire was profiled, and TCRdb retains in-frame clones only, with some absent. The table records roughly 300,000 clones, 85% to 90% of them present only once. Material for sequencing was PBMCs or T cells enriched from blood (not recorded which). The clonotype comes from a young woman who had recovered from COVID-19.

The CDR3 here is CASSVGPQGYGYTF. The CDR3 DNA sequence: TGTGCCAGCAGCGTGGGACCCCAGGGCTATGGCTACACCTTC. The chain joins TRBV5-4 to TRBJ1-2; maybe TRBD1 (5 bases). The CDR3 is made up of 14 amino acids. Trimming took 4 bases from V and 4 from J, leaving 14 bases between them. The germline CDR1 and CDR2 sequences are SGHNT and YYREEE (reference sequence). The variable domain in full, completed from reference TRBV5-4 and TRBJ1-2, reads ETGVTQSPTHLIKTRGQQVTLRCSSQSGHNTVSWYQQALGQGPQFIFQYYREEENGRGNFPPRFSGLQFPNYSSELNVNALELDDSALYLCASSVGPQGYGYTFGSGTRLTVV.